This is a list of T cell receptor beta chains from one sample in a study of blood T cell repertoires in COVID-19. Sequencing used immunoSEQ multiplex PCR; TCRdb keeps in-frame clones, though not all of them. Here the sample spans around 97,000 clones, 70% to 85% being singletons. The sequenced sample was peripheral blood. The receptors were sampled from an older man with acute or convalescent COVID-19. The CDR3 runs from the conserved cysteine through the conserved F or W. Each record gives: CDR3 protein, V gene.

CASSLYVTSGQGGEQFF,TRBV6-6
CASSLLRFPYEQYF,TRBV11-1
CASSFGTGGGETQYF,TRBV7-6
CASSNPTEYEQYF,TRBV19
CASSQSARGGETQYF,TRBV3-1/TRBV3-2
CASSKGTVEAFF,TRBV12-3/TRBV12-4
CASSLSSVGQGWETQYF,TRBV5-1
CAWSLKAEETQYF,TRBV30
CATSGETQYF,TRBV2
CASSSPREHMNTEAFF,TRBV28
CASSMPEDRVRVNQPQHF,TRBV19
CAIMAGGKETQYF,TRBV10-3
CASNRLAGGETQYF,TRBV27
CASSSNRGRGTDTQYF,TRBV19